This section outlines one T cell receptor (beta chain) sequence together with its context. These data come from a study of OX40 agonist ivuxolimab in advanced cancers. Study at large: Hepatocellular carcinoma, melanoma, renal cell or head and neck cancer affected the dose-escalation patients.

Here immunoSEQ multiplex PCR was the method, and the copy in TCRdb shows in-frame clones only, minus some. Here the sample spans about 81,000 clones, about 88% being singletons. This TCR was recovered from an adult with an advanced solid tumor such as melanoma, head and neck, liver or kidney cancer. This sample comprised CD4+ or CD8+ T cells sorted from blood, obtained in a trial of the OX40 agonist ivuxolimab.

The CDR3 region is CATSRDRTGSEKLFF. CDR3 DNA sequence: TGTGCCACCAGCAGAGATCGGACAGGGAGTGAAAAACTGTTTTTT. The rearrangement joins TRBV15 to TRBJ1-4; 8 bases line up with TRBD1. Germline CDR1 reads LNHNV; CDR2 reads YYDKDF (reference sequence). V shed 0 bases, J shed 7 bases, and the junction held 4 bases outside the gene matches. The CDR3 consists of 15 residues.